There are a few counts of the clone carrying this T cell receptor (beta chain). The antigen is not known. This sample was taken from a study of T cell repertoires in cytomegalovirus infection. Study-level background: Public TCR beta signatures were indicative of both CMV infection and a matching HLA type.

Study-wide findings and caveats: Ex vivo responses were dominated by HLA-C-restricted CMV-specific TCR beta clonotypes. The cumulative frequency of public TCR beta families identified carriers of CMV plus the relevant HLA.

The CDR3 contains 15 residues. With 4 bases removed from V and 3 bases from J, the gap between germline ends came to 18 bases. Germline CDR1 SQVTM, CDR2 ANQGSEA. TCRdb analysed the reads with MiXCR anew, one entry per CDR3 protein. The repertoire holds 290,000 or so distinct CDR3 sequences, with roughly a tenth as singletons. Input material: PBMCs. The TCR was taken from a human donor in good health (CMV status not recorded). Some clones in this sample may be carry-over from other donors' samples. The chain recombines TRBV29-1 with TRBJ1-1; D unresolved. The CDR3, as DNA: TGCAGCGTTGGCCTCCTTCTGGCCCGGGACACTGAAGCTTTCTTT. Amino acids: CSVGLLLARDTEAFF.